The 19 T cell receptor beta chains listed next were all sequenced from one sample in a study of control samples from healthy donors and cancer patients. Repertoires were generated with immunoSEQ multiplex PCR, while TCRdb's copy carries only in-frame clones and drops some. Here the sample spans 350,000 to 450,000 clones, around nine tenths being singletons. Sequenced material: PBMCs. The receptors were sampled from a man aged 35-49 years with head and neck cancer.

The chain employs TRBV5-6 and TRBJ1-1, with no clear D. The germline CDR1 and CDR2 sequences are SGHDT and YYEEEE. There are 14 residues in the CDR3. V lost 4 bases, J lost 4 bases, and 14 bases lay in between. The CDR3, as DNA: TGTGCCAGCAGCCCTCGAAGGGCCGGCACTGAAGCTTTCTTT. Translating it yields CASSPRRAGTEAFF.

The J gene is TRBJ1-2, the V gene TRBV6-5; 8 nucleotides agree with TRBD1. The CDR3 spans 14 residues. Trimming cost V 6 bases and J 4 bases; bases outside gene matches: 7. CDR1 and CDR2 (germline): MNHEY, SVGAGI. The CDR3 DNA sequence: TGTGCCAGCAGACCGGATCAGGGGGCCTATGGCTACACCTTC. Protein product: CASRPDQGAYGYTF.

The chain combines TRBV19 with TRBJ1-1; D possibly corresponds to TRBD1 (5 bases). This CDR3 comprises 15 residues. CDR1 is LNHDA and CDR2 is SQIVND in the germline V gene (reference sequence). Trimming took 5 bases from V and 1 from J, leaving 14 bases between them. The CDR3 spells CASSASGAPNTEAFF. The CDR3 DNA follows: TGTGCCAGTAGTGCAAGCGGGGCTCCGAACACTGAAGCTTTCTTT.

The J gene is TRBJ1-1, the V gene TRBV11-1; no clear D. Germline CDR1 is SGHAT and CDR2 is FQDESV (reference sequence). The CDR3 spans 16 residues. V lost 5 bases and J 1 base, leaving 17 bases between the germline ends. This chain's CDR3 is CASSPRQERGNTEAFF. The CDR3 DNA reads TGTGCCAGCAGCCCTAGGCAAGAACGGGGGAACACTGAAGCTTTCTTT.

The chain carries TRBV3-1 (or the pseudogene TRBV3-2) and TRBJ1-6; 10 positions agree with TRBD1. CDR3 length: 15 residues. Germline V gives CDR1 LGHDT, CDR2 YNNKEL (reference sequence). Trimming took 5 bases from V and 10 from J; bases not matched to a gene: 8. For the CDR3, the DNA is TGTGCCAGCAGCGGCTTGGGGACAGGGGTATCACCCCTCCACTTT. Translation gives CASSGLGTGVSPLHF.

The chain couples TRBV4-1 to TRBJ2-1, with TRBD2 identical over 7 bases. V gave up 8 bases and J gave up 3 bases; unmatched junction bases: 1. The CDR3 runs to 12 residues. CDR1 MGHRA and CDR2 YSYEKL come from the germline V gene. The CDR3 bases are TGCGCCAGCGGGGGGGTCTACAATGAGCAGTTCTTC. Translating it yields CASGGVYNEQFF.

This clone was seen a handful of times. J is TRBJ1-1 and V is TRBV19; TRBD1 matches at 8 bases. Germline values: CDR1 LNHDA, CDR2 SQIVND (reference sequence). This CDR3 region has 19 residues. With V trimmed by 0 bases and J by 2 bases, 14 bases remained unmatched. The CDR3 loop is CASSIDPQGAFSFNTEAFF. In DNA, the CDR3 is TGTGCCAGTAGTATAGACCCCCAGGGGGCCTTCTCCTTTAACACTGAAGCTTTCTTT.

The chain uses TRBV10-3 and TRBJ2-3; 9 bases line up with TRBD2. Germline values: CDR1 ENHRY, CDR2 SYGVKD. There are 14 residues in the CDR3. Trimming removed 6 bases from V and 3 bases from J; junction bases left unmatched: 4. The CDR3 DNA reads as TGTGCCATCAGCTCTCTAGCGGGAACAGATACGCAGTATTTT. Its protein is CAISSLAGTDTQYF.

The chain recombines TRBV27 with TRBJ1-2, with 11 bases fitting TRBD1. The V segment lost 5 bases and the J segment 4 bases; nucleotides outside the gene matches: 6. Per germline, CDR1 MNHEY and CDR2 SMNVEV (reference sequence). CDR3 size: 15 residues. CDR3 sequence (DNA): TGTGCCAGCAGTCAAGGACAGGGGGCGCCCTATGGCTACACCTTC. Translating gives CASSQGQGAPYGYTF.

The chain recombines TRBV9 with TRBJ2-7; 13 nucleotides align to TRBD2. Looked up from germline, CDR1 is SGDLS and CDR2 is YYNGEE. V lost 3 bases and J lost 2; bases outside the gene matches: 2. This CDR3 has 15 residues. The CDR3 is CASSGGTSGAYEQYF. CDR3 nucleotide sequence: TGTGCCAGCAGCGGGGGGACTAGCGGGGCCTACGAGCAGTACTTC.

V usage is TRBV15 and J usage is TRBJ1-1, with 7 bases fitting TRBD1. CDR3 size: 14 residues. The V gene's germline CDR1 is LNHNV and CDR2 YYDKDF (reference sequence). The V gene end was trimmed by 2 bases and the J gene end by 8 bases; junction bases not matched to a gene: 8. The CDR3 loop reads CATSRSPTGSEAFF. The CDR3 DNA follows: TGTGCCACCAGCAGATCTCCGACAGGGTCGGAAGCTTTCTTT.

The J gene is TRBJ2-3, the V gene TRBV24-1; possible D gene TRBD2, 6 bases. There are 17 residues in the CDR3. The V end was cut by 0 bases, the J end by 3 bases, with 15 bases between. Germline V gene data show CDR1 as KGHDR and CDR2 as SFDVKD. The CDR3 sequence: CATSDLIGDFRTDTQYF. DNA for the CDR3: TGTGCCACCAGTGATTTGATTGGGGACTTTCGGACAGATACGCAGTATTTT.

The chain employs TRBV5-1 and TRBJ2-1; the D gene is possibly TRBD2 (6 bases). Germline assignment: CDR1 SGHRS and CDR2 YFSETQ. V lost 0 bases and J lost 3, with 10 bases in between. CDR3 length: 15 amino acids. CDR3 DNA sequence: TGCGCCAGCAGCTTGGTCGGGGGACTCTACAATGAGCAGTTCTTC. This encodes CASSLVGGLYNEQFF.

The V and J genes are TRBV6-5 and TRBJ1-2; D gene ambiguous. The germline gives CDR1 MNHEY, CDR2 SVGAGI. V shed 11 bases and J shed 1 base, with 11 bases lying between them. This CDR3 contains 12 residues. The CDR3 protein is CAGLWDNYGYTF. The CDR3 nucleotides are TGTGCCGGCCTCTGGGATAACTATGGCTACACCTTC.

The CDR3 is CASSLEGTRGETQYF. In nucleotides, the CDR3 is TGTGCCAGCAGCTTAGAAGGGACCCGGGGGGAGACCCAGTACTTC. The chain uses TRBV7-8 and TRBJ2-5; perhaps TRBD2 as D (6 bases). Trimming took 1 base from V and 5 from J, leaving 14 bases between them. Germline CDR1 and CDR2: SGHVS and FQNEAQ. The CDR3 has 15 amino acids.

The CDR3 DNA is TGCAGCGTTGATATAGACGGATCTAACTATGGCTACACCTTC. Protein: CSVDIDGSNYGYTF. This chain links TRBV29-1 with TRBJ1-2; D gene unclear. This CDR3 spans 14 amino acids. V lost 3 bases and J lost 0, with 11 bases in between. In germline, CDR1 is SQVTM, CDR2 ANQGSEA.

The genes are TRBV6-4 and TRBJ2-2; D not resolved. Trimming took off 4 bases at V and 2 bases at J, with 2 bases between the two ends. Germline loops: CDR1 MRHNA, CDR2 SNTAGT. The CDR3 extends over 12 amino acids. The DNA of the CDR3 is TGTGCCAGCAGTGCCAACACCGGGGAGCTGTTTTTT. Residues: CASSANTGELFF.

This clone was observed a handful of times. J is TRBJ2-5 and V is TRBV7-8; tentatively, D is TRBD2 (5 bases). The CDR3 covers 13 residues. From germline, CDR1 is SGHVS and CDR2 FQNEAQ. Trimming stripped 2 bases from V and 5 bases from J, with 9 bases between. The CDR3 nucleotides read TGTGCCAGCAGCTTACTTAGGGAGGAGACCCAGTACTTC. Translation gives CASSLLREETQYF.

A single count supports this clone. The chain has TRBV6-6 and TRBJ1-6, with D maybe TRBD1 (6 bases). V lost 0 bases, J lost 9 bases, and 9 bases lay in between. Germline CDR1 MNHNY, CDR2 SVGAGI (reference sequence). The CDR3 contains 14 residues. The CDR3: CASSYSGGISPLHF. The CDR3 bases are TGTGCCAGCAGTTACTCGGGGGGCATTTCACCCCTCCACTTT.